These T cell receptor beta chains were read from a single sample in a study of a mutant IDH1 vaccine in newly diagnosed glioma. No antigens are known for them. Profiling relied on immunoSEQ multiplex PCR, and the TCRdb table lists in-frame clones only, not all of them. The sample records roughly 86,000 clones, about 90% being singletons. The starting material was PBMCs, obtained from a glioma patient whose treatment included an IDH1 peptide vaccine. The receptor source for this set is a woman aged 45-65 years with glioma. Each CDR3 is given with its conserved first and last residue. The order of the fields is clone size, V gene, D gene, J gene, CDR3 protein, CDR3 DNA. The D gene is left open where the match is weak. Clone size is given for some rows only: seen once, a few or many times, or a class if the clone is expanded.

clone size: NA; V gene: TRBV19; D gene: TRBD1; J gene: TRBJ1-2; CDR3 protein: CASSPGQARGGYTF; CDR3 DNA: TGTGCCAGTAGTCCAGGACAGGCCCGCGGTGGCTACACCTTC
clone size: NA; V gene: TRBV29-1; D gene: TRBD2; J gene: TRBJ2-7; CDR3 protein: CSVEGTPGLASYEQYF; CDR3 DNA: TGCAGCGTTGAAGGTACGCCGGGACTAGCGAGCTACGAGCAGTACTTC
clone size: NA; V gene: TRBV11-2; D gene: TRBD2; J gene: TRBJ2-1; CDR3 protein: CASSLLPSGSNEQFF; CDR3 DNA: TGTGCCAGCAGCTTACTCCCTAGCGGGAGTAATGAGCAGTTCTTC
clone size: NA; V gene: TRBV6-5; D gene: TRBD2; J gene: TRBJ2-1; CDR3 protein: CASSYSTSGRASEQFF; CDR3 DNA: TGTGCCAGCAGTTACTCGACTAGCGGGAGGGCCAGTGAGCAGTTCTTC
clone size: NA; V gene: TRBV5-6; D gene: NA; J gene: TRBJ1-1; CDR3 protein: CASSLARGDTEAFF; CDR3 DNA: TGTGCCAGCAGCTTGGCTCGAGGGGACACTGAAGCTTTCTTT
clone size: once; V gene: TRBV14; D gene: TRBD2; J gene: TRBJ2-7; CDR3 protein: CASSSRGLAGARPTYEQYF; CDR3 DNA: TGTGCCAGCAGTTCCCGGGGACTAGCGGGAGCTAGACCTACCTACGAGCAGTACTTC
clone size: NA; V gene: TRBV11-3; D gene: TRBD2; J gene: TRBJ2-1; CDR3 protein: CASSQRLASYNEQFF; CDR3 DNA: TGTGCCAGCAGCCAGAGACTAGCGTCCTACAATGAGCAGTTCTTC
clone size: NA; V gene: TRBV2; D gene: NA; J gene: TRBJ2-7; CDR3 protein: CASKGRNSYEQYF; CDR3 DNA: TGTGCCAGCAAGGGACGGAACTCCTACGAGCAGTACTTC
clone size: NA; V gene: TRBV5-1; D gene: NA; J gene: TRBJ1-1; CDR3 protein: CASSFSADGTEAFF; CDR3 DNA: TGCGCCAGCAGCTTTTCTGCAGATGGCACTGAAGCTTTCTTT
clone size: NA; V gene: TRBV18; D gene: NA; J gene: TRBJ2-5; CDR3 protein: CASSPGSQETQYF; CDR3 DNA: TGTGCCAGCTCACCCGGCTCTCAAGAGACCCAGTACTTC
clone size: NA; V gene: TRBV7-9; D gene: NA; J gene: TRBJ2-7; CDR3 protein: CASSSSGRVSYEQYF; CDR3 DNA: TGTGCCAGCAGCTCCAGCGGCAGAGTATCCTACGAGCAGTACTTC
clone size: once; V gene: TRBV7-9; D gene: NA; J gene: TRBJ1-5; CDR3 protein: CASSLVMEQGYSNQPQHF; CDR3 DNA: TGTGCCAGCAGCTTAGTGATGGAACAAGGGTATAGCAATCAGCCCCAGCATTTT
clone size: NA; V gene: TRBV11-3; D gene: NA; J gene: TRBJ2-5; CDR3 protein: CASSLDRETQYF; CDR3 DNA: TGTGCCAGCAGCTTAGATAGAGAGACCCAGTACTTC
clone size: NA; V gene: TRBV7-7; D gene: NA; J gene: TRBJ2-5; CDR3 protein: CASSLGGVGGETQYF; CDR3 DNA: TGTGCTAGCAGCTTAGGGGGAGTAGGGGGAGAGACCCAGTACTTC
clone size: NA; V gene: TRBV27; D gene: NA; J gene: TRBJ1-2; CDR3 protein: CASSPRHSNYGYTF; CDR3 DNA: TGTGCCAGCAGCCCCAGGCACAGTAACTATGGCTACACCTTC
clone size: NA; V gene: TRBV5-5; D gene: TRBD1; J gene: TRBJ2-3; CDR3 protein: CASSLTGVKADTQYF; CDR3 DNA: TGTGCCAGCAGCTTGACAGGGGTCAAGGCAGATACGCAGTATTTT
clone size: NA; V gene: TRBV28; D gene: NA; J gene: TRBJ2-7; CDR3 protein: CASSFRQGIYEQYF; CDR3 DNA: TGTGCCAGCAGTTTTCGTCAGGGGATTTACGAGCAGTACTTC
clone size: NA; V gene: TRBV28; D gene: NA; J gene: TRBJ1-5; CDR3 protein: CASSLGSGGNQPQHF; CDR3 DNA: TGTGCCAGCAGTTTGGGCTCAGGGGGCAATCAGCCCCAGCATTTT
clone size: NA; V gene: TRBV21-1; D gene: NA; J gene: TRBJ2-2; CDR3 protein: CASSKVQTGKAGELFF; CDR3 DNA: TGTGCCAGCAGCAAAGTCCAGACAGGGAAGGCCGGGGAGCTGTTTTTT
clone size: NA; V gene: TRBV6-6; D gene: TRBD1; J gene: TRBJ2-4; CDR3 protein: CASSSGQGVAKNIQYF; CDR3 DNA: TGTGCCAGCAGTTCCGGACAGGGTGTCGCCAAAAACATTCAGTACTTC
clone size: NA; V gene: TRBV28; D gene: TRBD2; J gene: TRBJ2-5; CDR3 protein: CASSLISGRAETQYF; CDR3 DNA: TGTGCCAGCAGTTTGATTAGCGGGAGGGCCGAGACCCAGTACTTC
clone size: NA; V gene: TRBV5-1; D gene: NA; J gene: TRBJ2-5; CDR3 protein: CASSSGPTWARETQYF; CDR3 DNA: TGCGCCAGCAGCTCCGGGCCTACATGGGCGCGGGAGACCCAGTACTTC
clone size: NA; V gene: TRBV7-2; D gene: TRBD2; J gene: TRBJ2-7; CDR3 protein: CASSLQSGRVYEQYF; CDR3 DNA: TGTGCCAGCAGCTTACAAAGCGGGAGAGTTTACGAGCAGTACTTC
clone size: once; V gene: TRBV18; D gene: NA; J gene: TRBJ1-2; CDR3 protein: CASSLESDTTYGYTF; CDR3 DNA: TGTGCCAGCTCACTCGAATCGGACACAACCTATGGCTACACCTTC
clone size: NA; V gene: TRBV6-1; D gene: NA; J gene: TRBJ1-4; CDR3 protein: CASSEAPQGYEKLFF; CDR3 DNA: TGTGCCAGCAGTGAAGCGCCACAGGGTTACGAAAAACTGTTTTTT
clone size: few; V gene: TRBV5-1; D gene: NA; J gene: TRBJ1-2; CDR3 protein: CASSATGLRSYGYTF; CDR3 DNA: TGCGCCAGCAGCGCTACAGGGTTGCGGTCCTATGGCTACACCTTC
clone size: NA; V gene: TRBV9; D gene: NA; J gene: TRBJ2-5; CDR3 protein: CASSVGAGPRRQETQYF; CDR3 DNA: TGTGCCAGCAGCGTAGGGGCAGGGCCTAGACGTCAAGAGACCCAGTACTTC
clone size: NA; V gene: TRBV5-1; D gene: TRBD1; J gene: TRBJ1-4; CDR3 protein: CASSFGQGNEKLFF; CDR3 DNA: TGCGCCAGCAGCTTCGGACAGGGGAATGAAAAACTGTTTTTT
clone size: NA; V gene: TRBV28; D gene: NA; J gene: TRBJ1-2; CDR3 protein: CASRDPVFYGYTF; CDR3 DNA: TGTGCCAGCAGGGACCCTGTTTTTTATGGCTACACCTTC
clone size: NA; V gene: TRBV5-5; D gene: NA; J gene: TRBJ1-2; CDR3 protein: CASSLAGQSFPVDGYTF; CDR3 DNA: TGTGCCAGCAGCTTGGCAGGACAGTCCTTCCCCGTTGATGGCTACACCTTC
clone size: NA; V gene: TRBV9; D gene: TRBD2; J gene: TRBJ2-1; CDR3 protein: CASSVVRESGNYNEQFF; CDR3 DNA: TGTGCCAGCAGCGTAGTTAGAGAGAGCGGGAATTACAATGAGCAGTTCTTC
clone size: NA; V gene: TRBV11-2; D gene: NA; J gene: TRBJ2-1; CDR3 protein: CASWGANEQFF; CDR3 DNA: TGTGCCAGCTGGGGGGCGAATGAGCAGTTCTTC
clone size: NA; V gene: TRBV5-4; D gene: TRBD2; J gene: TRBJ2-1; CDR3 protein: CASSLEAGRAHNEQFF; CDR3 DNA: TGTGCCAGCAGCTTGGAAGCCGGGAGGGCCCACAATGAGCAGTTCTTC
clone size: once; V gene: TRBV28; D gene: TRBD1; J gene: TRBJ2-7; CDR3 protein: CASSPTHPTGLDEQYF; CDR3 DNA: TGTGCCAGCAGCCCGACCCACCCGACAGGGTTGGACGAGCAGTACTTC
clone size: NA; V gene: TRBV14; D gene: TRBD2; J gene: TRBJ2-7; CDR3 protein: CASSPRTSGTDYEQYF; CDR3 DNA: TGTGCCAGCAGCCCCCGGACTAGCGGGACCGACTACGAGCAGTACTTC
clone size: NA; V gene: TRBV14; D gene: TRBD2; J gene: TRBJ2-7; CDR3 protein: CASSPRTSGSSAYEQYF; CDR3 DNA: TGTGCCAGCAGCCCCCGGACTAGCGGGTCTTCCGCCTACGAGCAGTACTTC
clone size: NA; V gene: TRBV2; D gene: TRBD2; J gene: TRBJ2-7; CDR3 protein: CASSGTSGRMTYEQYF; CDR3 DNA: TGTGCCAGCAGTGGGACTAGCGGGAGGATGACCTACGAGCAGTACTTC
clone size: once; V gene: TRBV7-6; D gene: TRBD1; J gene: TRBJ1-3; CDR3 protein: CASSPGQGAFSGNTIYF; CDR3 DNA: TGTGCCAGCAGCCCCGGACAGGGGGCCTTTTCTGGAAACACCATATATTTT
clone size: NA; V gene: TRBV2; D gene: NA; J gene: TRBJ2-4; CDR3 protein: CASRTYRGLAKNIQYF; CDR3 DNA: TGTGCCAGCAGGACTTACAGGGGACTAGCCAAAAACATTCAGTACTTC
clone size: NA; V gene: TRBV7-2; D gene: NA; J gene: TRBJ1-1; CDR3 protein: CASSLGGVNTEAFF; CDR3 DNA: TGTGCCAGCAGCTTAGGAGGGGTGAACACTGAAGCTTTCTTT
clone size: NA; V gene: TRBV6-5; D gene: TRBD1; J gene: TRBJ1-2; CDR3 protein: CASRDRGNYGYTF; CDR3 DNA: TGTGCCAGCAGGGACAGGGGTAACTATGGCTACACCTTC
clone size: NA; V gene: TRBV9; D gene: TRBD1; J gene: TRBJ1-6; CDR3 protein: CASSVAGQGNSPLHF; CDR3 DNA: TGTGCCAGCAGCGTAGCGGGACAGGGCAATTCACCCCTCCACTTT
clone size: NA; V gene: TRBV15; D gene: NA; J gene: TRBJ1-2; CDR3 protein: CATSRGGEYTYGYTF; CDR3 DNA: TGTGCCACCAGCAGAGGGGGGGAGTACACCTATGGCTACACCTTC
clone size: NA; V gene: TRBV5-1; D gene: NA; J gene: TRBJ1-6; CDR3 protein: CASSPGTEDSPLHF; CDR3 DNA: TGCGCCAGCAGCCCAGGGACGGAGGATTCACCCCTCCACTTT
clone size: NA; V gene: TRBV5-6; D gene: TRBD1; J gene: TRBJ2-7; CDR3 protein: CASSPPGQGPYEQYF; CDR3 DNA: TGTGCCAGCAGCCCACCGGGACAGGGACCCTACGAGCAGTACTTC
clone size: NA; V gene: TRBV28; D gene: NA; J gene: TRBJ1-1; CDR3 protein: CASRTQGWDTEAFF; CDR3 DNA: TGTGCCAGCAGGACCCAGGGGTGGGACACTGAAGCTTTCTTT
clone size: NA; V gene: TRBV28; D gene: NA; J gene: TRBJ1-1; CDR3 protein: CASSLPGSTEAFF; CDR3 DNA: TGTGCCAGCAGTTTACCAGGGTCCACTGAAGCTTTCTTT
clone size: NA; V gene: TRBV6-1; D gene: NA; J gene: TRBJ1-2; CDR3 protein: CASSFWTDENYGYTF; CDR3 DNA: TGTGCCAGCAGTTTTTGGACTGACGAGAACTATGGCTACACCTTC
clone size: NA; V gene: TRBV9; D gene: TRBD1; J gene: TRBJ2-3; CDR3 protein: CASSVGRTGGGDTQYF; CDR3 DNA: TGTGCCAGCAGCGTAGGAAGGACAGGGGGTGGTGATACGCAGTATTTT
clone size: NA; V gene: TRBV28; D gene: NA; J gene: TRBJ1-2; CDR3 protein: CASRGVGYGYTF; CDR3 DNA: TGTGCCAGCCGAGGGGTGGGCTATGGCTACACCTTC
clone size: NA; V gene: TRBV10-3; D gene: NA; J gene: TRBJ1-6; CDR3 protein: CAFPGRAEPSPLHF; CDR3 DNA: TGTGCCTTTCCGGGAAGGGCCGAACCTTCACCCCTCCACTTT
clone size: NA; V gene: TRBV18; D gene: NA; J gene: TRBJ2-3; CDR3 protein: CASSPPIRGFSTDTQYF; CDR3 DNA: TGTGCCAGCTCACCACCGATCCGCGGATTTAGCACAGATACGCAGTATTTT
clone size: NA; V gene: TRBV25-1; D gene: NA; J gene: TRBJ1-1; CDR3 protein: CASSEDVLYTEAFF; CDR3 DNA: TGTGCCAGCAGTGAGGACGTTTTGTACACTGAAGCTTTCTTT
clone size: NA; V gene: TRBV28; D gene: TRBD1; J gene: TRBJ1-6; CDR3 protein: CASSDPGQRNSPLHF; CDR3 DNA: TGTGCCAGCAGTGACCCGGGACAGCGCAATTCACCCCTCCACTTT
clone size: NA; V gene: TRBV5-1; D gene: TRBD2; J gene: TRBJ2-3; CDR3 protein: CASRSGRAPDTQYF; CDR3 DNA: TGCGCCAGCCGTAGCGGGAGGGCCCCAGATACGCAGTATTTT
clone size: NA; V gene: TRBV21-1; D gene: NA; J gene: TRBJ2-7; CDR3 protein: CASSKGRFRTATYEQYF; CDR3 DNA: TGTGCCAGCAGCAAGGGGCGGTTTAGGACAGCAACCTACGAGCAGTACTTC
clone size: once; V gene: TRBV4-1; D gene: TRBD2; J gene: TRBJ2-7; CDR3 protein: CASRASSGRSREQYF; CDR3 DNA: TGCGCCAGCAGAGCCTCTAGCGGGAGGTCGAGAGAGCAGTACTTC